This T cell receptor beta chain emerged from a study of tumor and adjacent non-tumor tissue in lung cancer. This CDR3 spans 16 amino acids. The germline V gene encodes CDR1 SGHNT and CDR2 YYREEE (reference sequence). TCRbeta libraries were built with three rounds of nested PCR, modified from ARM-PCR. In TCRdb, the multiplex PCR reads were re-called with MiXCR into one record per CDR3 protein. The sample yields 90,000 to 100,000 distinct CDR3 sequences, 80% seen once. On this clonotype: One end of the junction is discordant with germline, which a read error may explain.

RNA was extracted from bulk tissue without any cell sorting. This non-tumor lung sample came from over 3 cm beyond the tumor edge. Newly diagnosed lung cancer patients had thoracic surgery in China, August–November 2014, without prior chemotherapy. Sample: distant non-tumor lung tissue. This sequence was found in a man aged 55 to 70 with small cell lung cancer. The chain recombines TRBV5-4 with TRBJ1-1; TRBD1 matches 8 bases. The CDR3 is CASSLEAGGANTEAFF. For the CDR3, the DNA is TGTGCCAGCAGCTTGGAGGCAGGGGGCGCGAACACTGAGGCTTTCTTT. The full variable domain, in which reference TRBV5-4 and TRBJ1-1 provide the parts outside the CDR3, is ETGVTQSPTHLIKTRGQQVTLRCSSQSGHNTVSWYQQALGQGPQFIFQYYREEENGRGNFPPRFSGLQFPNYSSELNVNALELDDSALYLCASSLEAGGANTEAFFGQGTRLTVV.